This T cell receptor beta chain derives from a study of blood T cell repertoires in COVID-19. CDR3 length: 14 amino acids. Looked up from germline, CDR1 is SGHTA and CDR2 is FQGNSA. Trimming at V came to 1 base and at J to 9 bases, leaving 6 bases not matched to a gene. This clone has only a few counts. In the original processing: Estimation of nucleated cell counts relied on the amplification of reference gene primers. Sequenced by immunoSEQ multiplex PCR; TCRdb stores in-frame clones only, minus some. D and trimming were read from the DNA, whereas the V and J calls and clone size are those reported in that table. The repertoire consists of approximately 300,000 clones, with approximately 85% occurring once and the leading ten covering 0.7% to 1%.

The sequence was obtained from a human donor with COVID-19, enrolled during active disease. The donor label of this sample is uncertain. The sample comprised peripheral blood. The chain joins TRBV7-2 to TRBJ1-5, with 7 bases matching TRBD1. The chain's CDR3 is CASSLGAGGRPQHF. CDR3 nucleotide sequence: TGTGCCAGCAGCTTAGGCGCAGGGGGTCGGCCCCAGCATTTT.